This T cell receptor (beta chain) was recorded in a study of cytomegalovirus exposure and HLA in healthy donors. In the study overall: Tens of millions of unique TCR sequences came from HLA-typed donors in an early release. Study findings and constraints: Listed as cytomegalovirus-associated were 164 TCR beta chains. In vitro confirmation showed a few CMV-associated chains to be CMV antigen specific. Sequencing depth roughly uniform across donors was assumed in presence/absence analyses.

A multiplex PCR was run with 60 Vbeta primers and 13 Jbeta primers. Sequencing used immunoSEQ multiplex PCR; TCRdb keeps in-frame clones, though not all of them. This sample carries around 130,000 clones, less than 85% of them seen once, and the ten largest clones take 2.1%. The count of this clone is one. Its antigen is currently unknown. The trim removed 7 bases at V and 4 bases at J, leaving 8 bases unmatched. The CDR3 has 15 amino acids. The V gene's germline CDR1 is MDHEN and CDR2 SYDVKM. This receptor was obtained from a woman between 40 and 50 years old in good health and CMV-seropositive. The chain carries TRBV28 and TRBJ2-1; 9 positions agree with TRBD1. Sample: PBMCs. The CDR3 coding sequence is TGTGCCAGCAACAAACAGGGGGCTGGGTACAATGAGCAGTTCTTC. This translates into CASNKQGAGYNEQFF. The variable domain in full, completed from reference TRBV28 and TRBJ2-1, reads DVKVTQSSRYLVKRTGEKVFLECVQDMDHENMFWYRQDPGLGLRLIYFSYDVKMKEKGDIPEGYSVSREKKERFSLILESASTNQTSMYLCASNKQGAGYNEQFFGPGTRLTVL.